This T cell receptor beta chain was observed in a study of cytomegalovirus exposure and HLA in healthy donors. Points from the study as a whole: Both high specificity and high sensitivity reportedly marked the classifier's diagnosis of cytomegalovirus status. An analysis was carried out at a later point. It showed that HLA-associated TCR beta chains were more clonally expanded than equally common non-associated chains.

60 Vbeta and 13 Jbeta primers were used in PCR. Measured with immunoSEQ multiplex PCR; TCRdb has only the in-frame clones, and not every one. The repertoire holds around 270,000 clones, with 80% as singletons. A note on this clone: The antigen is undetermined.

V was trimmed by 8 bases and J by 6 bases, leaving 8 bases between them. The CDR3 is 11 amino acids. CDR1 is MDHEN, CDR2 SYDVKM, per germline. Sequencing used PBMCs. The sequence was obtained from a girl aged 2-10 years in good health and CMV-seronegative. The chain links TRBV28 to TRBJ2-1; D may be TRBD1 (5 bases). The CDR3 region is CASGASNEQFF. The CDR3 DNA sequence: TGTGCCAGCGGGGCTTCCAATGAGCAGTTCTTC.